Listed below are T cell receptor beta chains from one sample, sequenced in a study of early T cells in non-severe SARS-CoV-2 infection. Using its own MiXCR run on the 5' RACE reads, TCRdb lists one record per CDR3 protein. The sample contains about 67,000 distinct CDR3 sequences, roughly 12% of which appear only once. What was sequenced was whole blood. Source of these receptors: an adult who was a healthcare worker with PCR-confirmed SARS-CoV-2 infection or an uninfected control (not recorded which). Each CDR3 is given without its conserved first and last residue. Clone size is stated in some rows and not others, as once, few, many or a class when expanded.

j_call	v_call	clone_size	cdr3_aa
TRBJ2-3	TRBV12-3/TRBV12-4	many	ASSLTSGGATDTQY
TRBJ2-5	TRBV3-1	few	ASSQENFGATQY
TRBJ2-1	TRBV4-2	many	ASSPSGTSAYNEQF
TRBJ1-4	TRBV2	many	ASKGGILEKLF
TRBJ2-1	TRBV29-1	.	SVDGLAGGKYSYNEQF
TRBJ2-5	TRBV7-8	.	ASRPRQGGETQY
TRBJ2-1	TRBV7-9	many	ASSKASGEQF
TRBJ2-1	TRBV20-1	many	SGGPLHYNEQF
TRBJ1-1	TRBV30	.	ACQGRGNTEAF
TRBJ1-6	TRBV6-5	.	ASSYLRYNSPLH
TRBJ2-3	TRBV12-3/TRBV12-4	.	ASGQVGGTGDTQY
TRBJ2-6	TRBV7-3	many	ASSRDSSGANVLT
TRBJ1-4	TRBV12-3/TRBV12-4	many	ASSLGGGEKLF
TRBJ1-1	TRBV12-3/TRBV12-4	many	ASSRGGTEAF
TRBJ1-1	TRBV4-2	once	ASSHQATYGATEAF
TRBJ2-1	TRBV6-1	few	ASSELALSYNEQF
TRBJ2-3	TRBV6-1	few	ASSENSGTGVGTQY
TRBJ2-2	TRBV7-3	few	ASSAGTGGTGELF
TRBJ2-7	TRBV29-1	few	SPPDPDEQY
TRBJ2-7	TRBV20-1	.	SPLEEQY
.	TRBV10-3	.	AISYDSNQETQF
TRBJ2-7	TRBV20-1	.	SARDRKPYSYEQY
TRBJ2-2	TRBV29-1	few	SASRQGGNTGELF
TRBJ2-1	TRBV7-3	many	ASSSRRGDEQF
TRBJ2-2	TRBV20-1	.	SVQKADINTGELF
TRBJ2-5	TRBV4-1	many	ASSHLLTGGGETQY
TRBJ1-2	TRBV7-9	many	ASSQTSYGYT
TRBJ2-5	TRBV29-1	.	SVADSGQETQY
TRBJ1-6	TRBV28	.	ASSQFREPLH
TRBJ2-3	TRBV7-6	many	ASSPGRDTQY
TRBJ1-2	TRBV5-4	many	ASSLARAGGNYGYT
TRBJ1-4	TRBV5-1	few	ASSLDRVNEKLF
TRBJ2-5	TRBV10-2	few	ASSAHDREETQY
TRBJ2-1	TRBV2	many	ASSEGWTYNEQF
TRBJ2-2	TRBV7-9	many	ASRPRGEGTGELF
TRBJ2-5	TRBV11-2	few	ASSSGLAGGGRETQY
TRBJ2-4	TRBV11-2	few	ASSLGVQTKNIQY
TRBJ2-5	TRBV6-2/TRBV6-3	.	ASSYALAGGLETQY
TRBJ2-7	TRBV4-1	few	ASSQGDTGGKAHEQY
TRBJ1-5	TRBV3-1	few	ASSQMRDQPQH
TRBJ2-1	TRBV19	.	ASSPFSGRYNEQF
TRBJ1-6	TRBV7-8	.	ASSPPRRTGGVNSSLH
TRBJ2-7	TRBV20-1	many	SARGVYEQY
TRBJ2-1	TRBV29-1	.	SVGRRLVYNEQF
TRBJ2-7	TRBV19	many	ASSSGRLTYEQY